The sequence of this T cell receptor beta chain was determined in a study of T cell repertoires in cytomegalovirus infection. About the study: In the study, CMV epitopes included recently identified HLA-C-restricted and well-studied HLA-B-restricted ones. Shared public TCR beta signatures pointed to both CMV infection and a matching HLA type. Notes on the study in general: The ex vivo response was dominated by HLA-C-restricted CMV-specific TCR beta clonotypes.

This clonotype has more than one count but fewer than ten. As yet, its antigen is unknown. V trimming: 3 bases; J trimming: 8 bases; junction bases outside the gene matches: 9. The CDR3 is 15 residues long. CDR1 SGDLS and CDR2 YYNGEE come from the germline V gene. A single record per CDR3 protein comes from TCRdb applying MiXCR to the reads. The table has approximately 70,000 distinct CDR3 sequences, approximately 22% seen once. Source: CD8+ T cells from cultured PBMCs, taken from culture after CMV antigen stimulation. This chain connects TRBV9 to TRBJ2-1; 9 bases line up with TRBD1. The clonotype comes from a human donor in good health (CMV status not recorded). Some clones in this sample may be carry-over from other donors' samples. CDR3 in DNA: TGTGCCAGCAGCGCTCGGGGACAGGGTAGCGATGAGCAGTTCTTC. It specifies CASSARGQGSDEQFF.